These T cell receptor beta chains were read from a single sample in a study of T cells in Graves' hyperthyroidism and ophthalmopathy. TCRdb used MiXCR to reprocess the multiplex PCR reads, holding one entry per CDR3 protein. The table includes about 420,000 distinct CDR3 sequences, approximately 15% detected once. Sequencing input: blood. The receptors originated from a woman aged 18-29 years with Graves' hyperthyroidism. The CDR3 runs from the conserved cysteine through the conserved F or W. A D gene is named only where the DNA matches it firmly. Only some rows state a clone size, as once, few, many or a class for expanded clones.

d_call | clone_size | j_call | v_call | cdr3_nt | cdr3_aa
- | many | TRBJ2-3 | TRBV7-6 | TGTGCCAGCAGCCCCTCCGGGCGGGGTAGCCCAGATACGCAGTATTTT | CASSPSGRGSPDTQYF
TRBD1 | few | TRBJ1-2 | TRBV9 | TGTGCCAGCAGAAACCAGGGGGCTTATGGCTACACCTTC | CASRNQGAYGYTF
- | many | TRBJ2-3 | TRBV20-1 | TGCAGTGCTAGTCTCCCGAAGGGCTTTACAGATACGCAGTATTTT | CSASLPKGFTDTQYF
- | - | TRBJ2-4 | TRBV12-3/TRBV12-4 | TGTGCCAGCAGTCCACCCCATGAGGCCATTCAGTACTTC | CASSPPHEAIQYF
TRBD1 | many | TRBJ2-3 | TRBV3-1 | TGTGCCAGCAGCCAGCACCCGCCAGGACAGGGTCCCGATTGGCCGCAGTATTTT | CASSQHPPGQGPDWPQYF
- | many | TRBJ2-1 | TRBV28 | TGTGCCAGCAGTTCGGGGGCAGGGGAGCAGTTCTTC | CASSSGAGEQFF
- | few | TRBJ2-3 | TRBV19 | TGTGCCAGTAGTGGAGGAACTCACACAGATACGCAGTATTTT | CASSGGTHTDTQYF
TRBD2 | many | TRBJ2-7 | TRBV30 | TGTGCCTGGACCCCGGGGGGTATCTCCTACGAGCAGTACTTC | CAWTPGGISYEQYF
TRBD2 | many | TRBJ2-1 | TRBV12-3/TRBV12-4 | TGTGCCAGCAGTTTCTTGTCGGGAGGGCCGGAGGAGCAGTTCTTC | CASSFLSGGPEEQFF
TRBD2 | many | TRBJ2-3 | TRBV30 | TGTGCCTGGAGTGGTCTTGGGGGGGAGAACACAGATACGCAGTATTTT | CAWSGLGGENTDTQYF
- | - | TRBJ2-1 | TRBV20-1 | TGCAGTGCTAGAGATGGTGTAAAGCCTAGCTCCTACGATGAGCAGTTCTTC | CSARDGVKPSSYDEQFF
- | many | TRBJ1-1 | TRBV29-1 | TGCAGCGTTGAACCCAAGAGGACGGGTGAAGCTTTCTTT | CSVEPKRTGEAFF
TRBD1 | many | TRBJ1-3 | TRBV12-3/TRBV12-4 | TGTGCCAGCACCCTCCCTCGGACAGGAGCCTCTGGAAACACCATATATTTT | CASTLPRTGASGNTIYF
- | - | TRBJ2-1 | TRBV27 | TGTGCCAGCAGTTTGCTGGGCTATGAGCAGTTCTTC | CASSLLGYEQFF
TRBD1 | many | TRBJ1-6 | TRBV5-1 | TGCGCCAGCAGCCCCGGACAGGATAATTCACCCCTCCACTTT | CASSPGQDNSPLHF
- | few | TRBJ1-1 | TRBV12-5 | TGTGCTAGTGGTTTGGTACTAACTGCGACAGGGAACACTGAAGCTTTCTTT | CASGLVLTATGNTEAFF
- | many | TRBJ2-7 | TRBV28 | TGTGCCAGCACCCTGCGCACCGAGCAGTACTTC | CASTLRTEQYF
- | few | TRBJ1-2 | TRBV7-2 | TGTGCCAGCAGCTTACTGAAGGGGGACTATGGCTACACCTTC | CASSLLKGDYGYTF
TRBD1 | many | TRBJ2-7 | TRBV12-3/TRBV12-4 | TGTGCCAGCAGTGGCCGGACAGGGTGGGCCTACGAGCAGTACTTC | CASSGRTGWAYEQYF
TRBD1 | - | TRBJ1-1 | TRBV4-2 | TGTGCCAGCAGCCTATTACAGGGGGCTGACCTGTTCACTGAAGCTTTCTTT | CASSLLQGADLFTEAFF
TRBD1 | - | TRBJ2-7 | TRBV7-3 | TGTGCCAGCAGCTCTGGGACAGGGGATATTTACGAGCAGTACTTC | CASSSGTGDIYEQYF
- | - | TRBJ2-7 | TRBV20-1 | TGCAGTGCGCAAAATCGCAGGGCAGGAACCTACGAGCAGTACTTC | CSAQNRRAGTYEQYF
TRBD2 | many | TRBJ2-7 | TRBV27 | TGTGCCAGTCAGTTACTAGCGGGCTCCTACGAGCAGTACTTC | CASQLLAGSYEQYF
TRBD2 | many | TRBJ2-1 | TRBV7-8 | TGTGCCAGCAGCCTTCGGACTAGCGGCTGGCCAACGGGGCGCAATGAGCAGTTCTTC | CASSLRTSGWPTGRNEQFF
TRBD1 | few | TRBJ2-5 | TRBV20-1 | TGCAGTGCTAGTCGCGGGCAGGGGGCCCCAGAGACCCAGTACTTC | CSASRGQGAPETQYF
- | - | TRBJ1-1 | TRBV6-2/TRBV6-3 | TGTGCCAGCACCCGGCGGGCGGTGAACACTGAAGCTTTCTTT | CASTRRAVNTEAFF
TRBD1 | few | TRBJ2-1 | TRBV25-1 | TGTGCCAGCAGTGAATACGGGGGGACAGGGGATGAGCAGTTCTTC | CASSEYGGTGDEQFF
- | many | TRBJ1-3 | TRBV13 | TGTGCCAGCACTCAGGGGTTTGCCTCTGGAAACACCATATATTTT | CASTQGFASGNTIYF
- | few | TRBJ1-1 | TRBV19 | TGTGCCAGTAGTATACGACAGGTTCTTTTTGATGAAGCTTTCTTT | CASSIRQVLFDEAFF
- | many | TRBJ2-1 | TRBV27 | TGTGCCAGCAGTTTACGGGTCGGCGATGAGCAGTTCTTC | CASSLRVGDEQFF
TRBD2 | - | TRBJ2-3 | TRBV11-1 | TGTGCCAGCAGCTTAGCGGCCGGACTAGCGGGAGACACAGATACGCAGTATTTT | CASSLAAGLAGDTDTQYF
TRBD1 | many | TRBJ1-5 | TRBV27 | TGTGCCAGCAGTTTTGGACAGGGAACGCGTCAGCCCCAGCATTTT | CASSFGQGTRQPQHF
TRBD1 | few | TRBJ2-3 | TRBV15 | TGTGCCACCAGCGAAACGACAGGGCACACAGATACGCAGTATTTT | CATSETTGHTDTQYF
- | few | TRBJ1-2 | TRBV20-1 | TGCAGTGCTAGACTTCCGCAGGGTGAGAGAAAAGGCTACACCTTC | CSARLPQGERKGYTF
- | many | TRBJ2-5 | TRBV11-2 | TGTGCCAGCAGCTTAGCGGTTAGCCTCGAGACCCAGTACTTC | CASSLAVSLETQYF
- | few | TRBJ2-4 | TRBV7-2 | TGTGCCAGCAGCTTAGGGCCAACCTCCGGGAGAGACTACACTAGAGCCAAAAACATTCAGTACTTC | CASSLGPTSGRDYTRAKNIQYF
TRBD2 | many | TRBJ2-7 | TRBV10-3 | TGTGCCATCAGTGATGGGGGGGACGAGCAGTACTTC | CAISDGGDEQYF
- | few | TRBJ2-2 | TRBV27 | TGTGCCAGCAAGGAGCGAGCCTACACCGGGGAGCTGTTTTTT | CASKERAYTGELFF
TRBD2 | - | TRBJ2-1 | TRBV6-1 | TGTGCCAGCAGAGAGGTAGCGGGAGGAGGGAATGAGCAGTTCTTC | CASREVAGGGNEQFF
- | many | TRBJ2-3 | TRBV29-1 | TGCAGCGTTGAAGGCCCGGGGGCTCTCACAGATACGCAGTATTTT | CSVEGPGALTDTQYF
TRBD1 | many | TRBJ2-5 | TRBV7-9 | TGTGCCAGCAGCCCTCGGACAGGGACAGAGACCCAGTACTTC | CASSPRTGTETQYF
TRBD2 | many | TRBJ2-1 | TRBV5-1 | TGCGCCAGCAGCTTGTACCCCTTAGCGGGAGACCCTGAGCAGTTCTTC | CASSLYPLAGDPEQFF
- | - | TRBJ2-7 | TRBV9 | TGTGCCAGCAGCGAAAGGGACCGGAACTACGAGCAGTACTTC | CASSERDRNYEQYF
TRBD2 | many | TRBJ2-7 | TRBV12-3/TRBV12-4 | TGTGCCAGCAGTTTATTTACCGGGAGGACCTACGAGCAGTACTTC | CASSLFTGRTYEQYF
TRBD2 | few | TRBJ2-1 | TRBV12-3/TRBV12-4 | TGTGCCAGCAGCCGAGGGACTAGCCCGAATGAGCAGTTCTTC | CASSRGTSPNEQFF
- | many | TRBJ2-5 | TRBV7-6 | TGTGCCAGCAGCTTAGTTGCGGCCATGGGGGGAGAGACCCAGTACTTC | CASSLVAAMGGETQYF
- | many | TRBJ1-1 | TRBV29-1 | TGCAGCGTTGAAGCGGAGGACACTGAAGCTTTCTTT | CSVEAEDTEAFF
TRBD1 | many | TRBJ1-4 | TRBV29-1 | TGCAGCGTTGAAGGGGACAGGGAAGGACGTGATGAAAAACTGTTTTTT | CSVEGDREGRDEKLFF
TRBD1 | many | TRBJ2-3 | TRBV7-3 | TGTGCCAGCAGCACCGGACAGGGAGTCACAGATACGCAGTATTTT | CASSTGQGVTDTQYF
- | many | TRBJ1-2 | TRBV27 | TGTGCCAGCAAGATGACAGAAGCTAACTATGGCTACACCTTC | CASKMTEANYGYTF
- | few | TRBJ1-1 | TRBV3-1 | TGTGCCAGCAGCCAAGATAGTCGAGGGGCTGCGGCTGAAGCTTTCTTT | CASSQDSRGAAAEAFF
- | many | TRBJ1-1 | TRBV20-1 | TGCAGTGCTGACGCCCGGGGTCGGGAAACTGAAGCTTTCTTT | CSADARGRETEAFF
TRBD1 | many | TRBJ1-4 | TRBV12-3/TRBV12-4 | TGTGCCAGCAGCCCGACAGGGAGCCGCAGTTGGGAAAAACTGTTTTTT | CASSPTGSRSWEKLFF
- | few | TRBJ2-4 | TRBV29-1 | TGCAGCGTTTTCGGGCTAAAAAACATTCAGTACTTC | CSVFGLKNIQYF
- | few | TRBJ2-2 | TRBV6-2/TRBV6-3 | TGTGCCAGCAGTTACTCGACCACCAGGATCCAGCGGTGGAACACCGGGGAGCTGTTTTTT | CASSYSTTRIQRWNTGELFF
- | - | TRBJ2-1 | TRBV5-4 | TGTGCCGGTAGTACGGATACCTACAATGAGCAGTTCTTC | CAGSTDTYNEQFF